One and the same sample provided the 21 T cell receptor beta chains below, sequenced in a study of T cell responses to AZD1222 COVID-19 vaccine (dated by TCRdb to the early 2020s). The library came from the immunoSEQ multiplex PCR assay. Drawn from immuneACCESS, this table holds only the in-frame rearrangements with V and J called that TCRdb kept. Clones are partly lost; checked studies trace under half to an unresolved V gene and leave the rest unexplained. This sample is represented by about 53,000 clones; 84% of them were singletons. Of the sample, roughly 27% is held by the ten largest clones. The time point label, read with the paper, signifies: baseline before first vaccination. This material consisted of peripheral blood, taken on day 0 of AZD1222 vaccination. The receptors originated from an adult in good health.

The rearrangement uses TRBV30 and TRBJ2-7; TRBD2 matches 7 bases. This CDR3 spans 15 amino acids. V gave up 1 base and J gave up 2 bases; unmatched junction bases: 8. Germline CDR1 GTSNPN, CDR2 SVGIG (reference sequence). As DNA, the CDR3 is TGTGCCTGGAGTGGGACTAGTACCGGCGCCTACGAGCAGTACTTC. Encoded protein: CAWSGTSTGAYEQYF.

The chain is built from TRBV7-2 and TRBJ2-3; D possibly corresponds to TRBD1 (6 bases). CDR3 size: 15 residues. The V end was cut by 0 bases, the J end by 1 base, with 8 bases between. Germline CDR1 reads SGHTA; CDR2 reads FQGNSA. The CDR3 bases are TGTGCCAGCAGCTTAGCGGACAGCCGCACAGATACGCAGTATTTT. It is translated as CASSLADSRTDTQYF. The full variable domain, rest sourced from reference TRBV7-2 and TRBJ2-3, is GAGVSQSPSNKVTEKGKDVELRCDPISGHTALYWYRQSLGQGLEFLIYFQGNSAPDKSGLPSDRFSAERTGGSVSTLTIQRTQQEDSAVYLCASSLADSRTDTQYFGPGTRLTVL.

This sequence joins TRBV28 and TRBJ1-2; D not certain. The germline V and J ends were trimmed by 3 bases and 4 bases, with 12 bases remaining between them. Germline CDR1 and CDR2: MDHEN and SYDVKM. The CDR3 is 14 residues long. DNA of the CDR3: TGTGCCAGCAGTTTTAGGGATCTCGGCTATGGCTACACCTTC. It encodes CASSFRDLGYGYTF.

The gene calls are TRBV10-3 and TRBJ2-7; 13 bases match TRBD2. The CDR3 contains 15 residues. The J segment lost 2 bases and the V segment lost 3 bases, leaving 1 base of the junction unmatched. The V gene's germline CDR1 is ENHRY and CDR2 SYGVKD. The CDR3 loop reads CAISEGLAGAYEQYF. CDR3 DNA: TGTGCCATCAGTGAAGGACTAGCGGGAGCCTACGAGCAGTACTTC.

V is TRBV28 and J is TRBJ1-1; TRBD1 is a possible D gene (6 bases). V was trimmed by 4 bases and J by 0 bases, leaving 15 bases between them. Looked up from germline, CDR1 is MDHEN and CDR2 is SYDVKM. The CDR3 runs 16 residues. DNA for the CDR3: TGTGCCAGCAGTTCCCCTAGGGGGGTGATGAACACTGAAGCTTTCTTT. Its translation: CASSSPRGVMNTEAFF.

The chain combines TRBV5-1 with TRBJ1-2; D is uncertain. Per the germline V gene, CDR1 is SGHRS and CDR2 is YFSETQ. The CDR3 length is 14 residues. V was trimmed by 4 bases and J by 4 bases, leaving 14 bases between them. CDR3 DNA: TGCGCCAGCAGCCCGAGCGAAGAAGGCTATGGCTACACCTTC. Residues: CASSPSEEGYGYTF.

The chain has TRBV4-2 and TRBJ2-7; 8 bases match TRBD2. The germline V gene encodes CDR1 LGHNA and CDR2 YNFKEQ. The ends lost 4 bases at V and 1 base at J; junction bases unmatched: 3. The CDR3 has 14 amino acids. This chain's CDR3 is CASSPIAGSYEQYF. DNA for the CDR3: TGTGCCAGCAGCCCTATAGCGGGATCCTACGAGCAGTACTTC.

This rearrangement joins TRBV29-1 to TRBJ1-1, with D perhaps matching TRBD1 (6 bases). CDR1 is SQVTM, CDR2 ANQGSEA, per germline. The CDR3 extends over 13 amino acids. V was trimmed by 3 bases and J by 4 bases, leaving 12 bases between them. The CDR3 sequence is CSVDSGAVTEAFF. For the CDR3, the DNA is TGCAGCGTTGATTCGGGGGCCGTCACTGAAGCTTTCTTT. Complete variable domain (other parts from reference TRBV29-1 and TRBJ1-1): SAVISQKPSRDICQRGTSLTIQCQVDSQVTMMFWYRQQPGQSLTLIATANQGSEATYESGFVIDKFPISRPNLTFSTLTVSNMSPEDSSIYLCSVDSGAVTEAFFGQGTRLTVV.

CDR3 DNA: TGTGCCTGGACCCCTCGGCGGGAGTCGGTCTACGAGCAGTACTTC. Its protein product is CAWTPRRESVYEQYF. The chain is built from TRBV30 and TRBJ2-7; 7 bases are a match to TRBD2. The V gene's germline CDR1 is GTSNPN and CDR2 SVGIG (reference sequence). The CDR3 sequence is 15 residues long. Trimming at V came to 4 bases and at J to 3 bases, leaving 12 bases not matched to a gene.

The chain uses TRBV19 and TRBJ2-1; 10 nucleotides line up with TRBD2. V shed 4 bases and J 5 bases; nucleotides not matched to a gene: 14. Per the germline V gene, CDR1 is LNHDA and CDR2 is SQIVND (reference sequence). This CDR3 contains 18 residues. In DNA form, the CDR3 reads TGTGCCAGTAGTACGGCTAGCGGGAGTCACGAAGGTAACAATGAGCAGTTCTTC. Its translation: CASSTASGSHEGNNEQFF.

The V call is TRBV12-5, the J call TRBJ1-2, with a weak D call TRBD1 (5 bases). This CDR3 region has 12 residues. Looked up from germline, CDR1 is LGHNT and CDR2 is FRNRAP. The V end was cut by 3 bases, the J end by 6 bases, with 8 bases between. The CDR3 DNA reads TGTGCTAGTGGTTTCGGGGCTGATGGCTACACCTTC. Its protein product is CASGFGADGYTF.

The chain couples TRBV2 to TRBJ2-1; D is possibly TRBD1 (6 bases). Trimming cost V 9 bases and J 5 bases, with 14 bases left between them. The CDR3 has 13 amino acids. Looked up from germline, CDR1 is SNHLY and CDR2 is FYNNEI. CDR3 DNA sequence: TGTGCCAGACAGGGACAATTCAACAATGAGCAGTTCTTC. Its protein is CARQGQFNNEQFF.

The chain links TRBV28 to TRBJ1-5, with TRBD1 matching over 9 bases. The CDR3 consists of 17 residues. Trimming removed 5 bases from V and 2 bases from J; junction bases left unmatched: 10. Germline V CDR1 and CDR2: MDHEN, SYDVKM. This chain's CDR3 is CASSPAGTGSGNQPQHF. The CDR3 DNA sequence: TGTGCCAGCAGTCCCGCCGGGACAGGGTCCGGCAATCAGCCCCAGCATTTT.

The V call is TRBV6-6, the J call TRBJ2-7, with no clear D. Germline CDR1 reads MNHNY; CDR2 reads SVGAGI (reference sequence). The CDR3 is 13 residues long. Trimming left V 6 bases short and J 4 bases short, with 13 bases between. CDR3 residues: CASSLSARYEQYF. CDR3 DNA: TGTGCCAGCAGCCTCTCAGCGAGGTACGAGCAGTACTTC.

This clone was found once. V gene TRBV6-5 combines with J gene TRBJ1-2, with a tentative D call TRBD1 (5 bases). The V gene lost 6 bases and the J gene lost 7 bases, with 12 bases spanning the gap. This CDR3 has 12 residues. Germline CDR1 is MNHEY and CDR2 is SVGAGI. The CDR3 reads CASRGGAGGYTF. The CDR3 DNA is TGTGCCAGCAGAGGAGGGGCCGGTGGCTACACCTTC.

CDR3 sequence: CASSYGGRGYTEAFF. For the CDR3, the DNA is TGTGCCAGCAGTTATGGAGGGCGGGGATACACTGAAGCTTTCTTT. The chain couples TRBV6-5 to TRBJ1-1; D gene uncertain. There are 15 residues in the CDR3. Trimming took off 3 bases at V and 3 bases at J, with 14 bases between the two ends. Looked up from germline, CDR1 is MNHEY and CDR2 is SVGAGI.

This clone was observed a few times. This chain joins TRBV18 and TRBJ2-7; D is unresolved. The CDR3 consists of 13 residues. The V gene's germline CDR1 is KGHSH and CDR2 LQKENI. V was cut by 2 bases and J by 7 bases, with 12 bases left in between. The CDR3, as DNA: TGTGCCAGCTCACCAAGCTCCTCTGGGGAGCAGTACTTC. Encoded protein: CASSPSSSGEQYF.

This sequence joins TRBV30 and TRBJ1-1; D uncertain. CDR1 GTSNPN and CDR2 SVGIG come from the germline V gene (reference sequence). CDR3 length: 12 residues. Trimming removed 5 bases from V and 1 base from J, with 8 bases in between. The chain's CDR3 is CAWERWNTEAFF. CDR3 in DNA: TGTGCCTGGGAAAGGTGGAACACTGAAGCTTTCTTT.

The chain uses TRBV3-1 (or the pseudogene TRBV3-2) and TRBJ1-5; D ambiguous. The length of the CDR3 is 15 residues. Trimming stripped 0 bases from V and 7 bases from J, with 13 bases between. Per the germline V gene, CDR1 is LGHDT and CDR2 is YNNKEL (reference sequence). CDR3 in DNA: TGTGCCAGCAGCCAAGATACCTCACGGGGACAGCCCCAGCATTTT. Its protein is CASSQDTSRGQPQHF.

This chain's CDR3 is CASSLALISVETQYF. The CDR3 nucleotides read TGTGCCAGCAGCTTGGCGCTCATCAGTGTAGAGACCCAGTACTTC. The chain has TRBV5-6 and TRBJ2-5, with D unclear. Germline CDR1 SGHDT, CDR2 YYEEEE. The CDR3 runs to 15 residues. V was pared by 0 bases and J by 4 bases, with 13 bases between.

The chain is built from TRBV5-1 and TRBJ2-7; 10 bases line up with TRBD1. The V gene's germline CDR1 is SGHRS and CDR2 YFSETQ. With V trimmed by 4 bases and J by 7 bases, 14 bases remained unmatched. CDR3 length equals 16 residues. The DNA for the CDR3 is TGCGCCAGCAGCCTCTCAGGACAGGGGGGACAACGGGAGCAGTACTTC. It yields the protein CASSLSGQGGQREQYF.